The clone carrying this TCR beta chain was observed at least ten times. Its antigen is currently unknown. These data come from a study of T cell repertoires in cytomegalovirus infection. Overall study context: CMV infection together with matching HLA type was indicated by public TCR beta signatures.

V shed 7 bases and J shed 2 bases, with 15 bases lying between them. Germline V gene lookup returns CDR1 MDHEN and CDR2 SYDVKM. The CDR3 is 15 residues long. Each CDR3 protein is one row after TCRdb ran MiXCR on the reads. The sample yields more than 650,000 distinct CDR3 sequences, approximately 40% seen once. Findings and caveats of the study: Dominant in the ex vivo response were TCR beta clonotypes restricted by HLA-C and specific for CMV.

This chain uses TRBV28 with TRBJ2-1, with unresolved D. The source of this sequence is a human donor in good health (CMV status not recorded). Some clones in this sample may be carry-over from other donors' samples. Sequencing used PBMCs. The CDR3 loop is CASTPPPITYNEQFF. Written as DNA, the CDR3 is TGTGCCAGCACCCCCCCTCCTATCACCTACAATGAGCAGTTCTTC.